These 23 T cell receptor beta chains came from one sample sequenced in a study of regulatory T cells in long-lasting Graves disease. Time point of the sample: newly diagnosed GD, antithyroid drugs for less than 3 months. Isolated PBMC RNA provided the starting material for the TCR library. Construction of the TCR beta libraries employed iRepertoire HTBI primers in conjunction with Arm-PCR of CDR3 regions. TCRdb re-analysed the multiplex PCR reads in MiXCR, keeping a single row per CDR3 protein. The sample yields approximately 460,000 distinct CDR3 sequences, over 15% seen once. Another study also made use of these data, one on T cells in Graves' hyperthyroidism and ophthalmopathy.

Sequenced here: peripheral blood mononuclear cells (PBMCs), sampled at new diagnosis, from a patient treated with antithyroid drugs. The receptor source for this set is a woman aged 25 to 45 with Graves disease.

The rearrangement joins TRBV7-9 to TRBJ2-1; either TRBD1 or TRBD2 may supply D (7 bases each). Trimming stripped 2 bases from V and 10 bases from J, with 15 bases between. The CDR3 has 14 amino acids. The germline V gene has CDR1 SEHNR and CDR2 FQNEAQ (reference sequence). CDR3 DNA: TGTGCCAGCAGCTTAAGGCAGGGGGGAGGGGAGCAGTTCTTC. Encoded protein: CASSLRQGGGEQFF.

The chain joins TRBV5-1 to TRBJ2-3, with 13 bases lining up with TRBD2. The V gene end was trimmed by 5 bases and the J gene end by 2 bases; junction bases not matched to a gene: 11. The CDR3 runs to 18 residues. Looked up from germline, CDR1 is SGHRS and CDR2 is YFSETQ. The CDR3 reads CASRKGLAGTPFTDTQYF. In nucleotides, the CDR3 is TGCGCCAGCAGGAAGGGACTAGCGGGAACCCCTTTCACAGATACGCAGTATTTT.

The gene calls are TRBV24-1 and TRBJ1-1, with 8 bases aligning to TRBD1. The CDR3 length is 19 residues. V was pared by 7 bases and J by 0 bases, with 18 bases of the junction left unmatched. Germline lookup yields CDR1 KGHDR and CDR2 SFDVKD. This CDR3 reads CATRLKSPGQAPMNTEAFF. The CDR3 DNA sequence: TGTGCCACCAGACTAAAGTCGCCGGGACAGGCTCCCATGAACACTGAAGCTTTCTTT.

This clonotype was observed at least ten times. The genes are TRBV3-1 and TRBJ2-1, with 11 positions matching TRBD2. This CDR3 spans 14 amino acids. Germline CDR1 and CDR2: LGHDT and YNNKEL (reference sequence). Trimming cost V 3 bases and J 6 bases; bases outside gene matches: 1. DNA for the CDR3: TGTGCCAGCAGCCACGGGACTAGCGGCAATGAGCAGTTCTTC. Translating gives CASSHGTSGNEQFF.

This clonotype was counted ten times or more. The chain links TRBV5-1 to TRBJ1-5, with a tentative D call TRBD1 (5 bases). The germline V gene has CDR1 SGHRS and CDR2 YFSETQ. The CDR3 totals 15 residues. V gave up 0 bases and J gave up 1 base, with 8 bases separating them. The chain's CDR3 is CASSLGAGSNQPQHF. The CDR3, as DNA: TGCGCCAGCAGCTTGGGTGCAGGGAGCAATCAGCCCCAGCATTTT. The full variable domain, completed using reference TRBV5-1 and TRBJ1-5, is KAGVTQTPRYLIKTRGQQVTLSCSPISGHRSVSWYQQTPGQGLQFLFEYFSETQRNKGNFPGRFSGRQFSNSRSEMNVSTLELGDSALYLCASSLGAGSNQPQHFGDGTRLSIL.

This clonotype has at least ten counts. This chain uses TRBV29-1 with TRBJ1-1; D not certain. CDR3 length: 13 amino acids. Germline V gives CDR1 SQVTM, CDR2 ANQGSEA. V was trimmed by 4 bases and J by 5 bases, leaving 14 bases between them. CDR3 in DNA: TGCAGCGTTGTAGACCAGGCCGGGACTGAAGCTTTCTTT. Protein: CSVVDQAGTEAFF.

This clonotype was seen at least ten times. The chain links TRBV27 to TRBJ2-1; 11 nucleotides agree with TRBD2. Germline V gene data show CDR1 as MNHEY and CDR2 as SMNVEV (reference sequence). This CDR3 is built from 14 residues. V was clipped by 6 bases and J by 4 bases; unmatched bases: 2. The DNA for the CDR3 is TGTGCCAGCAGGGGACTAGCGGATTACAATGAGCAGTTCTTC. Its translation is CASRGLADYNEQFF.

This clonotype was recorded at least ten times. This chain connects TRBV28 to TRBJ2-7; TRBD2 matches at 7 bases. The CDR3 loop spans 17 amino acids. From germline, CDR1 is MDHEN and CDR2 SYDVKM. J gave up 3 bases and V 7 bases, and 18 bases lay outside the gene matches. CDR3 nucleotide sequence: TGTGCCAGCAAGGATTCGGGGTTTTCTAGCGGACGCTACGAGCAGTACTTC. As protein: CASKDSGFSSGRYEQYF.

This chain uses TRBV4-3 with TRBJ2-7, with 7 positions matching TRBD1. Unmatched junction bases numbered 3, after V lost 2 bases and J lost 2 bases. CDR1 and CDR2 (germline): LGHNA, YSLEER. The CDR3 runs to 14 residues. CDR3 residues: CASSQPGQPYEQYF. Written as DNA, the CDR3 is TGCGCCAGCAGCCAACCGGGACAGCCCTACGAGCAGTACTTC.

The chain has TRBV6-5 and TRBJ2-4, with D unclear. This CDR3 has 15 amino acids. Deletions cut 3 bases from V and 3 bases from J, with 12 bases between. From germline, CDR1 is MNHEY and CDR2 SVGAGI. Here the CDR3 reads CASSYLGLVKNIQYF. DNA of the CDR3: TGTGCCAGCAGTTATTTGGGTCTGGTCAAAAACATTCAGTACTTC.

On this clonotype: Germline is not matched at one junction end, which may reflect a read error. The chain carries TRBV20-1 and TRBJ2-1; 10 nucleotides line up with TRBD1. Germline CDR1 and CDR2: DFQATT and SNEGSKA (reference sequence). The CDR3 is 14 amino acids. CDR3 loop: CSARDWGTGDDQFF. CDR3 DNA: TGCAGTGCTAGAGATTGGGGGACAGGGGATGATCAGTTCTTC.

This clonotype was seen repeatedly, ten times or more. The chain joins TRBV28 to TRBJ1-1, with unresolved D. From germline, CDR1 is MDHEN and CDR2 SYDVKM. The CDR3 has 13 amino acids. Trimming shortened V by 10 bases and J by 1 base, and 13 bases separated the two germline ends. CDR3 DNA: TGTGCCACTACTTCGGAGACGAACACTGAAGCTTTCTTT. Translated, it gives CATTSETNTEAFF.

The sample holds many counts of this clonotype. The CDR3, as DNA: TGTGCCAGCAGTTTATCGGGAGGGACTAGCGGGGTCACAGATACGCAGTATTTT. Amino acids: CASSLSGGTSGVTDTQYF. The V and J genes are TRBV28 and TRBJ2-3; 13 positions agree with TRBD2. V gave up 1 base and J gave up 2 bases; unmatched junction bases: 6. Germline V lookup: CDR1 MDHEN, CDR2 SYDVKM. The CDR3 covers 18 residues.

This clonotype showed up many times. This chain uses TRBV20-1 with TRBJ2-3, with 7 positions matching TRBD2. Germline V gives CDR1 DFQATT, CDR2 SNEGSKA (reference sequence). The CDR3 contains 17 residues. J gave up 0 bases and V 5 bases, and 14 bases lay outside the gene matches. The CDR3 DNA reads as TGCAGTGCTGATGGACCCCCGACTAGCCTTAGCACAGATACGCAGTATTTT. Protein product: CSADGPPTSLSTDTQYF.

This clonotype has ten or more counts. The junction does not match germline at one end; this may be a read error. The chain carries TRBV30 and TRBJ1-4; D call uncertain. The CDR3 spans 11 residues. CDR1 GTSNPN and CDR2 SVGIG come from the germline V gene (reference sequence). CDR3 sequence: CAWSVQRELTF. DNA of the CDR3: TGTGCCTGGAGTGTACAGAGGGAACTGACTTTT.

This clonotype turned up a few times. The chain joins TRBV5-1 to TRBJ2-6; D perhaps matches TRBD1 (6 bases). V was clipped by 3 bases and J by 2 bases, with 21 bases between them. Germline V gene lookup returns CDR1 SGHRS and CDR2 YFSETQ. CDR3 length: 19 amino acids. The CDR3 bases are TGCGCCAGCAGCTCAACCCCCAGGGGTATGAGACCTGGGGCCAACGTCCTGACTTTC. This codes for CASSSTPRGMRPGANVLTF.

In DNA form, the CDR3 reads TGTGCCACCAGAATATCGACTAGCGGGGAACAAAACATTCAGTACTTC. This codes for CATRISTSGEQNIQYF. The J gene is TRBJ2-4, the V gene TRBV15; TRBD2 aligns across 11 bases. J gave up 5 bases and V 6 bases, and 9 bases lay outside the gene matches. CDR3 length: 16 amino acids. Germline CDR1 is LNHNV and CDR2 is YYDKDF (reference sequence).

This clonotype was recorded many times. The CDR3 is CASTIGGRGGYYGYTF. The CDR3 DNA sequence: TGTGCCAGCACCATCGGTGGCAGGGGAGGGTACTATGGCTACACCTTC. V gene TRBV28 combines with J gene TRBJ1-2; maybe TRBD1 (6 bases). The CDR3 covers 16 residues. Trimming pared 7 bases from V and 3 bases from J, leaving 21 bases between. Germline V CDR1 and CDR2: MDHEN, SYDVKM.

The chain links TRBV28 to TRBJ1-2; D perhaps matches TRBD1 (6 bases). V was shortened by 5 bases and J by 5 bases, with 21 bases between the two germline ends. CDR1 and CDR2 (germline): MDHEN, SYDVKM. The CDR3 spans 16 residues. The CDR3 sequence: CASSTLRDTLSYGYTF. Here the CDR3 DNA reads TGTGCCAGCAGTACCCTCCGGGACACCCTTTCGTATGGCTACACCTTC.

The chain recombines TRBV5-1 with TRBJ2-7; 9 positions match TRBD1. Looked up from germline, CDR1 is SGHRS and CDR2 is YFSETQ. Trimming at V came to 2 bases and at J to 6 bases, leaving 9 bases not matched to a gene. This CDR3 is built from 15 residues. For the CDR3, the DNA is TGCGCCAGCAGCTTAGTCGCGACAGGGGGTAGCGAGCAGTACTTC. Its protein product is CASSLVATGGSEQYF.

This clonotype occurred many times. The chain carries TRBV6-5 and TRBJ2-3, with 16 bases aligning to TRBD2. Trimming at V came to 4 bases and at J to 2 bases, leaving 6 bases not matched to a gene. This CDR3 has 18 residues. CDR1 and CDR2 from the germline V gene are MNHEY and SVGAGI. DNA for the CDR3: TGTGCCAGCAGTTCCACCGGGACTAGCGGGAGGGACACAGATACGCAGTATTTT. As protein: CASSSTGTSGRDTDTQYF.

This clonotype was recorded many times. This sequence joins TRBV29-1 and TRBJ1-1; 10 bases match TRBD1. Germline CDR1 and CDR2: SQVTM and ANQGSEA. The CDR3 is 11 amino acids. Germline trimming cut 2 bases from V and 11 bases from J; bases unmatched to any gene: 2. The CDR3 loop is CSVETGQGAFF. DNA for the CDR3: TGCAGCGTTGAAACGGGACAGGGGGCTTTCTTT.

This clonotype has ten or more counts. The chain joins TRBV20-1 to TRBJ2-7; 9 nucleotides match TRBD1. V shed 5 bases, J shed 3 bases, and the junction held 5 bases outside the gene matches. Germline values: CDR1 DFQATT, CDR2 SNEGSKA (reference sequence). CDR3 length: 13 amino acids. Here the CDR3 reads CSAGRGQGYEQYF. The CDR3, as DNA: TGCAGTGCTGGCCGGGGACAGGGCTACGAGCAGTACTTC.